This T cell receptor beta chain appears in the sequencing data of a study of cytomegalovirus exposure and HLA in healthy donors. Study-wide context: The platform used for the roughly 110 validation repertoires matched that of the 600 to 800 first-cohort repertoires, a later analysis reported. Study-wide results and limits: For cytomegalovirus status, the classifier reportedly gave diagnoses with high specificity and sensitivity. That first-cohort TCR clusters tended to co-occur in the 90 to 150 validation repertoires was found in a later analysis.

TCRdb's table, derived via immunoSEQ multiplex PCR, lists solely in-frame clones and lacks some. The sample shows under 300,000 clones, 75% to 90% of them seen only once. This clone was seen a single time. Its specificity is not known. This CDR3 comprises 14 residues. CDR1 and CDR2 from the germline V gene are LNHDA and SQIVND (reference sequence). V lost 7 bases, J lost 5 bases, and 17 bases lay in between. What was sequenced was PBMCs. This chain connects TRBV19 to TRBJ1-1; D is ambiguous. The clonotype was recovered from a woman under 40 in good health and CMV-seropositive. In DNA, the CDR3 is TGTGCCAGTACCACGGGTGCGGTGGTGACTGAAGCTTTCTTT. As protein: CASTTGAVVTEAFF.